This TCR beta chain was profiled in a study of shared clonotypes between healthy human individuals. The wider study: Every donor yielded three CD4 naive, three CD4 memory, two CD8 naive and one CD8 memory plate.

Germline V gene sequence: CDR1 SGHVS, CDR2 FQNEAQ. This CDR3 spans 17 amino acids. Losses at the gene ends were 4 bases for V and 5 bases for J; bases not matched to a gene: 13. Sequenced by immunoSEQ multiplex PCR; TCRdb stores in-frame clones only, minus some. Of 500,000 to 700,000 clones in the sample, about 95% were seen once. This clone was observed once. The target antigen is unknown. Study-wide results and limits: It was the non-shared clonotypes that had lower generation probabilities than clonotypes shared by all four donors.

The naive CD8 fraction comprised CD45RO-negative cells positively selected for CCR7 and excluded terminally differentiated effector memory CD45RA+ cells. This clonotype originated in a woman aged 30 to 39 in good health. The specimen sequenced was naive CD8+ T cells sorted from blood. V is TRBV7-8 and J is TRBJ1-4; 7 bases map to TRBD1. This CDR3 is CASSYDITGEENEKLFF. CDR3 bases: TGTGCCAGCAGCTACGACATCACAGGGGAGGAGAATGAAAAACTGTTTTTT.